This TCR beta chain was sequenced during a study of T cells expressing NK-cell markers. Study in general: TCR beta repertoires came from sorted CD3+CD56+NKG2C+, CD3+CD56+NKG2C- and CD3+CD56-NKG2C+ T cells. Notes on the study in general: The CD3+CD56-NKG2C+ fraction of a few donors was also led by these clonotypes. Whether expanded NKG2C-expressing T cell clones recognize HCMV is unknown.

TCRdb re-called the 5' RACE reads and shows each CDR3 protein once, DNA omitted. The sample table includes approximately 380,000 distinct CDR3 sequences. This CDR3 spans 16 amino acids. Germline V gene sequence: CDR1 KGHSH, CDR2 LQKENI. With respect to this clonotype: Its antigen is still unknown.

The sample comprised blood T cells: a sorted CD56 or NKG2C T cell subset, CD4+ or CD8+ T cells, or bulk PBMC T cells (not recorded which). This sequence originates from a man aged 18-69 years in good health. The rearrangement links TRBV18 to TRBJ2-1; TCRdb's D call, TRBD2, is unchecked because there is no DNA. CDR3 loop: CASSPPKAGGFIGQFF.